The 23 T cell receptor beta chains listed next were all sequenced from one sample in a study of CD8 T cells in ankylosing spondylitis. General study points: A TCR beta motif of under 10 highly homologous variants appeared characteristic of ankylosing spondylitis blood.

These receptors lack a known antigen. TCRdb re-derived calls from the 5' RACE reads in MiXCR, one entry per CDR3 protein. This sample has approximately 540,000 distinct CDR3 sequences, with about 13% found just once. The sample consisted of blood, either unsorted or a sorted T cell fraction (not recorded which). The receptors were gathered from a male donor with ankylosing spondylitis.

The chain is built from TRBV20-1 and TRBJ2-2; 8 bases are a match to TRBD1. V was clipped by 7 bases and J by 7 bases; unmatched bases: 17. The CDR3 has 16 residues. Per the germline V gene, CDR1 is DFQATT and CDR2 is SNEGSKA (reference sequence). CDR3 DNA sequence: TGCAGTGTCCCAGCAGGGGGCCCTGTACGTAACGGGGAGCTGTTTTTT. Protein: CSVPAGGPVRNGELFF.

This clonotype was counted ten times or more. This sequence joins TRBV24-1 and TRBJ2-2, with a possible D match to TRBD2 (5 bases). The CDR3 sequence is 14 residues long. Germline CDR1 KGHDR, CDR2 SFDVKD. V lost 5 bases and J lost 2, with 8 bases in between. The CDR3 DNA is TGTGCCACCAGTGCCAGCGGAAACACCGGGGAGCTGTTTTTT. Its translation: CATSASGNTGELFF.

This clonotype came up a few times. This rearrangement joins TRBV7-2 to TRBJ1-2; a weak D match, TRBD1 (6 bases). Germline values: CDR1 SGHTA, CDR2 FQGNSA. V lost 5 bases and J lost 8, with 21 bases in between. This CDR3 is 15 amino acids long. This CDR3 is CASSAHQQGPAGYTF. The CDR3 DNA reads TGTGCCAGCAGCGCACACCAACAGGGTCCCGCGGGCTACACCTTC. Combining the CDR3 with reference TRBV7-2 and TRBJ1-2 gives the whole variable domain GAGVSQSPSNKVTEKGKDVELRCDPISGHTALYWYRQSLGQGLEFLIYFQGNSAPDKSGLPSDRFSAERTGGSVSTLTIQRTQQEDSAVYLCASSAHQQGPAGYTFGSGTRLTVV.

This clonotype was counted ten times or more. The rearrangement links TRBV20-1 to TRBJ1-2; D uncertain. CDR1 is DFQATT, CDR2 SNEGSKA, per germline (reference sequence). CDR3 size: 15 residues. Trimming shortened V by 5 bases and J by 4 bases, and 20 bases separated the two germline ends. Here the CDR3 reads CSAPIRQTGSYGYTF. The CDR3 DNA sequence: TGCAGTGCTCCCATACGCCAAACCGGGAGCTATGGCTACACCTTC.

The rearrangement joins TRBV11-3 to TRBJ1-2, with 8 bases aligning to TRBD1. Germline loops: CDR1 SGHNT, CDR2 YENEEA. With V trimmed by 5 bases and J by 5 bases, 10 bases remained unmatched. This CDR3 comprises 15 residues. CDR3 in DNA: TGTGCCAGCAGCGCTCCAGGGGGCAGACCGTATGGCTACACCTTC. This gives the protein CASSAPGGRPYGYTF.

The chain has TRBV6-1 and TRBJ1-5, with unresolved D. This CDR3 spans 18 amino acids. The V end lost 6 bases, the J end lost 1 base, and 22 bases lay between the germline ends. Per germline, CDR1 MNHNS and CDR2 SASEGT. Written as DNA, the CDR3 is TGTGCCAGCAGAACAGACTCGGGAATGGAGTACAGCAATCAGCCCCAGCATTTT. Translated: CASRTDSGMEYSNQPQHF.

The chain uses TRBV5-1 and TRBJ2-3; tentative D call: TRBD2 (6 bases). V lost 0 bases to trimming and J lost 0 bases, with 11 bases between them. The CDR3 extends over 16 amino acids. Germline CDR1 and CDR2: SGHRS and YFSETQ. DNA of the CDR3: TGCGCCAGCAGCTTGGTCCGGGACTTTAGCACAGATACGCAGTATTTT. Its translation: CASSLVRDFSTDTQYF. Supplemented by reference TRBV5-1 and TRBJ2-3, the full variable domain reads KAGVTQTPRYLIKTRGQQVTLSCSPISGHRSVSWYQQTPGQGLQFLFEYFSETQRNKGNFPGRFSGRQFSNSRSEMNVSTLELGDSALYLCASSLVRDFSTDTQYFGPGTRLTVL.

The J gene is TRBJ2-7, the V gene TRBV18, with D maybe TRBD2 (6 bases). The CDR3 runs 12 residues. V was trimmed by 2 bases and J by 4 bases, leaving 6 bases between them. CDR1 KGHSH and CDR2 LQKENI come from the germline V gene. The CDR3 bases are TGTGCCAGCTCACCAGGGGGGTACGAGCAGTACGTC. It specifies CASSPGGYEQYV.

This clonotype occurred a few times. This chain uses TRBV6-1 with TRBJ1-1; the D is unclear. The V gene's germline CDR1 is MNHNS and CDR2 SASEGT. The germline V and J ends were trimmed by 6 bases and 4 bases, with 3 bases remaining between them. The CDR3 loop spans 10 amino acids. As DNA, the CDR3 is TGTGCCAGCAGCATCACTGAAGCTTTCTTT. Encoded protein: CASSITEAFF.

This clonotype was seen only a few times. The chain couples TRBV12-3 or TRBV12-4 to TRBJ1-5, with a weak D call TRBD1 (5 bases). Trimming took off 7 bases at V and 9 bases at J, with 16 bases between the two ends. The CDR3 extends over 13 amino acids. CDR3 residues: CASTLRGTRPQHF. The CDR3 nucleotides are TGTGCCAGCACCCTAAGGGGTACTCGGCCCCAGCATTTT.

This clonotype has more than one count but fewer than ten. J is TRBJ1-4 and V is TRBV7-9; no clear D. The germline CDR1 and CDR2 sequences are SEHNR and FQNEAQ (reference sequence). Trimming removed 0 bases from V and 7 bases from J, with 12 bases in between. The CDR3 sequence is 15 residues long. The CDR3 region is CASSLAGVGPEKLFF. The DNA of the CDR3 is TGTGCCAGCAGCTTAGCAGGTGTAGGGCCTGAAAAACTGTTTTTT.

The rearrangement joins TRBV11-2 to TRBJ1-2; no firm D call. Trimming stripped 5 bases from V and 2 bases from J, with 18 bases between. The CDR3 runs to 16 residues. Germline V CDR1 and CDR2: SGHAT, FQNNGV. The CDR3 sequence: CASSPNLGALNYGYTF. Written as DNA, the CDR3 is TGTGCCAGCAGCCCCAATCTAGGCGCTCTAAACTATGGCTACACCTTC.

The rearrangement links TRBV6-1 to TRBJ1-5; maybe TRBD1 (5 bases). The CDR3 totals 16 residues. The germline V gene encodes CDR1 MNHNS and CDR2 SASEGT. With 7 bases removed from V and 3 bases from J, the gap between germline ends came to 19 bases. CDR3 DNA: TGTGCCAGCATGAGAAATTCGAGGGGTCTCAATCAGCCCCAGCATTTT. Its translation is CASMRNSRGLNQPQHF.

This clonotype was seen a handful of times. The gene calls are TRBV4-1 and TRBJ2-1; 7 bases map to TRBD2. CDR1 is MGHRA and CDR2 is YSYEKL in the germline V gene. The CDR3 consists of 14 residues. After removal of 4 bases from V and 6 bases from J, the junction contained 6 bases not matched to a gene. The CDR3 DNA reads TGCGCCAGCAGCCCCGGGACTAAGTCCAATGAGCAGTTCTTC. Protein: CASSPGTKSNEQFF.

This clonotype was observed a handful of times. V and J are TRBV9 and TRBJ1-2, with unresolved D. Germline CDR1 is SGDLS and CDR2 is YYNGEE. The CDR3 contains 12 residues. The germline V and J ends were trimmed by 4 bases and 8 bases, with 12 bases remaining between them. The CDR3 region is CASSLNSQGYTF. CDR3 DNA sequence: TGTGCCAGCAGCCTTAACAGTCAGGGCTACACCTTC.

This rearrangement joins TRBV12-3 or TRBV12-4 to TRBJ1-5, with unresolved D. The CDR3 is made up of 17 amino acids. V lost 3 bases to trimming and J lost 7 bases, with 22 bases between them. The CDR3: CASSLGLLGTGSQPQHF. CDR3 DNA sequence: TGTGCCAGCAGTTTGGGGTTGCTCGGTACCGGCAGCCAGCCCCAGCATTTT.

The rearrangement uses TRBV4-1 and TRBJ2-1; 8 bases are shared with TRBD2. The V segment lost 1 base and the J segment 12 bases; nucleotides outside the gene matches: 5. From germline, CDR1 is MGHRA and CDR2 YSYEKL. The CDR3 length is 13 residues. The CDR3 bases are TGCGCCAGCAGCCAAGCTCTCGCGGGAGGGCAGTTCTTC. Its translation is CASSQALAGGQFF.

This clonotype was seen a handful of times. The V gene is TRBV5-8, the J gene TRBJ2-1; TRBD2 aligns across 10 bases. CDR3 length: 15 amino acids. The germline V gene has CDR1 SGHTS and CDR2 YDEGEE. Trimming took 4 bases from V and 4 from J; bases not matched to a gene: 5. The CDR3: CASSLWTSGYNEQFF. CDR3 coding DNA: TGTGCCAGCAGCCTATGGACTAGCGGATACAATGAGCAGTTCTTC.

This clonotype has ten or more counts. The CDR3 sequence is CASREQSATGELFF. CDR3 coding DNA: TGTGCCAGCAGGGAGCAGTCCGCCACCGGGGAGCTGTTTTTT. V usage is TRBV5-6 and J usage is TRBJ2-2; D is unclear. V was trimmed by 5 bases and J by 4 bases, leaving 12 bases between them. Germline CDR1 is SGHDT and CDR2 is YYEEEE. The CDR3 is made up of 14 amino acids.

This clonotype was seen only a few times. The chain is built from TRBV27 and TRBJ1-2; D is unclear. Trimming cost V 3 bases and J 8 bases, with 19 bases left between them. The CDR3 contains 15 residues. Germline CDR1 and CDR2: MNHEY and SMNVEV (reference sequence). The CDR3 nucleotides read TGTGCCAGCAGTTTTGGGTCGGCCGGTTTAACGGGCTACACCTTC. Amino acids: CASSFGSAGLTGYTF.

This chain links TRBV2 with TRBJ2-7; tentative D call: TRBD1 (6 bases). CDR3 length: 13 residues. Trimming took 3 bases from V and 7 from J, leaving 13 bases between them. Germline CDR1 is SNHLY and CDR2 is FYNNEI. DNA of the CDR3: TGTGCCAGCAGTGACAGGGTTACAGGGGAGCAGTACTTC. Residues: CASSDRVTGEQYF.

The V gene is TRBV27, the J gene TRBJ1-2; no reliable D call. V was trimmed by 2 bases and J by 3 bases, leaving 7 bases between them. CDR1 is MNHEY, CDR2 SMNVEV, per germline (reference sequence). CDR3 length: 13 amino acids. The CDR3 protein is CASSLNGDYGYTF. CDR3 in DNA: TGTGCCAGCAGTTTAAATGGAGACTATGGCTACACCTTC.

This clonotype has a count of ten or more. The J gene is TRBJ2-3, the V gene TRBV10-3; D is unresolved. The CDR3 runs 11 residues. V gave up 11 bases and J gave up 2 bases, with 8 bases separating them. Germline-derived CDR1 and CDR2 are ENHRY and SYGVKD. CDR3 nucleotide sequence: TGTGCCGGCGCCAACACAGATACGCAGTATTTT. Amino acids: CAGANTDTQYF.